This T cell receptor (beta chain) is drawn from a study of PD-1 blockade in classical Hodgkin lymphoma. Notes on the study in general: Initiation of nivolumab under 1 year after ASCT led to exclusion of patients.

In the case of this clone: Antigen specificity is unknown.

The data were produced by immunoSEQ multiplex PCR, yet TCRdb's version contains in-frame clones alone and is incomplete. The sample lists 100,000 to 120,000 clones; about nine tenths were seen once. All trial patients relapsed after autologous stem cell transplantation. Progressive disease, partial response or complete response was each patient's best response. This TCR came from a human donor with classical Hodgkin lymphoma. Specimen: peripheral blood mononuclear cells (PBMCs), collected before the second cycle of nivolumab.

The CDR3 DNA reads as TGTGCCAGCAGTGACAGGGGCGCCGGCTATGGCTACACCTTC. It specifies CASSDRGAGYGYTF. The chain uses TRBV6-4 and TRBJ1-2, with D possibly being TRBD1 (5 bases). The CDR3 is 14 amino acids. Germline V gene data show CDR1 as MRHNA and CDR2 as SNTAGT. V lost 2 bases and J 4 bases, leaving 11 bases between the germline ends.